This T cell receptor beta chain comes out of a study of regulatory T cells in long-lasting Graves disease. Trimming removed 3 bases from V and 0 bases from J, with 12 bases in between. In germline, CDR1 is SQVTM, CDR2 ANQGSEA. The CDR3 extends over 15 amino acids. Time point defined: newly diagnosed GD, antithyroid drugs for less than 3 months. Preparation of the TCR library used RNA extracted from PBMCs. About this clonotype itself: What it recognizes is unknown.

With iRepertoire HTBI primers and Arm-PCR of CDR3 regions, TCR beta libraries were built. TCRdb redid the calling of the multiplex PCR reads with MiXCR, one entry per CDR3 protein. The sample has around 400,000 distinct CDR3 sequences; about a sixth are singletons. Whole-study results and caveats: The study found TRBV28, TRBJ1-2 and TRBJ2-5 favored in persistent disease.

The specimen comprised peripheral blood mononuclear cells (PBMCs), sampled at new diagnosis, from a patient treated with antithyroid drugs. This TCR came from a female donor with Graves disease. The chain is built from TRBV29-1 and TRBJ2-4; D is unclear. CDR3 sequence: CSVEVERRAKNIQYF. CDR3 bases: TGCAGCGTTGAGGTCGAACGTAGAGCCAAAAACATTCAGTACTTC.